This T cell receptor beta chain appears in the sequencing data of a study of tumor-infiltrating lymphocytes in primary liver carcinoma. On the study more broadly: Tumors were staged T1-T3 N0M0 and measured about 4 to 11 cm across.

The authors made TCR beta cDNA from 400 to 550 ng total RNA with a constant-region primer. Sequencing libraries for TCR beta derived from three nested multiplex PCR rounds that used slightly modified ARM-PCR. Running about 11 cycles apiece, the first two PCR rounds relied on TRBV1-TRBV30 forward primers together with a C-beta reverse primer. TCRdb reanalysed the multiplex PCR reads using MiXCR and keeps one entry per CDR3 protein. The repertoire holds hundreds of thousands of distinct CDR3 sequences, with 45% to 70% as singletons. Researchers drew blood RNA from unsorted whole blood and extracted germline DNA as well. The V gene lost 1 base and the J gene lost 2 bases, with 13 bases spanning the gap. CDR1 SGHDT and CDR2 YYEEEE come from the germline V gene. CDR3 length: 16 residues. This clonotype was observed a few times.

The receptor was derived from a woman aged 25 to 39 with primary liver carcinoma and hepatitis B virus infection. Sequenced: peripheral blood. V gene TRBV5-6 combines with J gene TRBJ2-1; D is unresolved. The CDR3: CASSLSSYRAYNEQFF. The CDR3 bases are TGTGCCAGCAGCTTGAGCAGCTACCGCGCCTACAATGAGCAGTTCTTC.